What follows are 8 T cell receptor beta chains derived from one specimen sequenced in a study of blood T cell repertoires in COVID-19. Clones were sequenced by immunoSEQ multiplex PCR, and TCRdb holds only the in-frame ones, with some missing. The table has roughly 290,000 clones, around 90% seen once; the top ten hold about 1.7%. Sequencing was carried out using PBMCs or T cells enriched from blood (not recorded which). Source of these receptors: a woman aged 18-30 years with acute COVID-19.

The genes are TRBV27 and TRBJ1-6, with D possibly matching TRBD1 (5 bases). The germline V and J ends were trimmed by 4 bases and 7 bases, with 23 bases remaining between them. The CDR3 runs to 18 residues. Per the germline V gene, CDR1 is MNHEY and CDR2 is SMNVEV (reference sequence). In DNA form, the CDR3 reads TGTGCCAGCAGTTCCTTTACCCGCGCGGGGGTGCCGAATTCACCCCTCCACTTT. Its protein is CASSSFTRAGVPNSPLHF.

The chain couples TRBV7-6 to TRBJ2-1; 9 bases agree with TRBD1. The CDR3 is 17 amino acids. Looked up from germline, CDR1 is SGHVS and CDR2 is FNYEAQ. V trimming: 4 bases; J trimming: 6 bases; junction bases outside the gene matches: 13. The CDR3 is CASSSGFGTGFFNEQFF. The CDR3 DNA reads TGTGCCAGCAGCTCCGGTTTCGGGACAGGGTTTTTCAATGAGCAGTTCTTC.

The V call is TRBV19, the J call TRBJ1-1; D is unresolved. Trimming stripped 3 bases from V and 1 base from J, with 6 bases between. Germline V lookup: CDR1 LNHDA, CDR2 SQIVND (reference sequence). This CDR3 spans 13 amino acids. CDR3 residues: CASSIRENTEAFF. DNA for the CDR3: TGTGCCAGTAGTATCCGGGAGAACACTGAAGCTTTCTTT.

As to this clone: Other DNA variants within this sample encode the same CDR3. The J gene is TRBJ2-7, the V gene TRBV27, with D maybe TRBD2 (6 bases). Germline V gene sequence: CDR1 MNHEY, CDR2 SMNVEV (reference sequence). Trimming removed 3 bases at V and 2 bases at J, with 8 bases between. This CDR3 comprises 13 residues. In DNA, the CDR3 is TGTGCCAGCAGTTTGACGGGGGCCTACGAGCAGTACTTC. This sequence encodes CASSLTGAYEQYF.

V is TRBV27 and J is TRBJ2-3, with 12 bases matching TRBD2. CDR3 length equals 17 residues. From germline, CDR1 is MNHEY and CDR2 SMNVEV (reference sequence). The J segment lost 3 bases and the V segment lost 4 bases, leaving 8 bases of the junction unmatched. CDR3 sequence reads: CASSYASGRAGTDTQYF. CDR3 in DNA: TGTGCCAGCAGTTATGCTAGCGGGAGGGCGGGTACAGATACGCAGTATTTT.

This clone was counted only a few times. The chain carries TRBV7-8 and TRBJ2-7; 9 bases agree with TRBD1. The CDR3 totals 15 residues. Looked up from germline, CDR1 is SGHVS and CDR2 is FQNEAQ. Trimming cost V 5 bases and J 5 bases; bases outside gene matches: 10. DNA of the CDR3: TGTGCCAGCAGCCGCCACCGGGACAGGGCCAACGAGCAGTACTTC. Protein sequence: CASSRHRDRANEQYF.

V is TRBV5-3 and J is TRBJ1-5, with D possibly matching TRBD1 (5 bases). TRBV5-3 is marked as an open reading frame, function uncertain. The CDR3 loop spans 15 amino acids. Trimming stripped 0 bases from V and 0 bases from J, with 7 bases between. In DNA, the CDR3 is TGTGCCAGAAGCTTGGTACAGGATAGCAATCAGCCCCAGCATTTT. This sequence encodes CARSLVQDSNQPQHF.

This rearrangement joins TRBV6-5 to TRBJ2-7, with TRBD1 matching over 11 bases. J lost 7 bases, V lost 4 bases, and 12 bases had no gene match. This CDR3 region has 16 residues. Germline CDR1 MNHEY, CDR2 SVGAGI. Here the CDR3 reads CASSSRPGQGAYEQYF. In DNA form, the CDR3 reads TGTGCCAGCAGTTCCCGGCCCGGACAGGGGGCTTATGAGCAGTACTTC.